The 31 T cell receptor beta chains presented below share a single source sample, sequenced in a study of beta chain features in type 1 diabetes. What was sequenced were expressed TCRB transcripts, since all of the isolated RNA had been reverse transcribed. Generated by immunoSEQ multiplex PCR, the TCRdb table keeps only in-frame clones and is missing some. The sample holds 630,000 or so clones, more than 13% seen once. Overall study findings and caveats: Moderate yet significant TCRB CDR3 shortening was seen in Type 1 diabetes patients in all four CD4+ subsets.

For these TCRs, the target antigens are not known. The sequenced sample was naive CD4+ T cells from blood. The receptor set was obtained from a young man with type 1 diabetes.

The CDR3 nucleotides are TGTGCCTGGAGTGTAGCGGGAGGAAGCGGGTATGAGCAGTTCTTC. It encodes CAWSVAGGSGYEQFF. The chain is built from TRBV30 and TRBJ2-1; 9 bases align to TRBD2. CDR1 is GTSNPN, CDR2 SVGIG, per germline (reference sequence). The CDR3 length is 15 residues. Trimming took 0 bases from V and 8 from J; bases not matched to a gene: 8.

Details on this clone: Other DNA sequences in this specimen translate into the identical CDR3. This chain connects TRBV30 to TRBJ2-6, with D unresolved. The length of the CDR3 is 14 residues. Germline CDR1 and CDR2: GTSNPN and SVGIG (reference sequence). With 3 bases removed from V and 0 bases from J, the gap between germline ends came to 6 bases. The CDR3 spells CAWSVGSGANVLTF. As DNA, the CDR3 is TGTGCCTGGAGCGTGGGCTCTGGGGCCAACGTCCTGACTTTC.

The sample holds a few counts of this clone. This CDR3 reads CASSRTGSGQPQHF. The CDR3 DNA sequence: TGTGCCAGTAGTCGGACAGGGAGTGGTCAGCCCCAGCATTTT. V usage is TRBV19 and J usage is TRBJ1-5, with 8 bases matching TRBD1. CDR3 length: 14 residues. The V gene's germline CDR1 is LNHDA and CDR2 SQIVND (reference sequence). Trimming at V came to 5 bases and at J to 6 bases, leaving 6 bases not matched to a gene.

The chain recombines TRBV30 with TRBJ2-3; 8 nucleotides agree with TRBD2. J lost 6 bases, V lost 3 bases, and 5 bases had no gene match. This CDR3 region has 13 residues. Looked up from germline, CDR1 is GTSNPN and CDR2 is SVGIG (reference sequence). As DNA, the CDR3 is TGTGCCTGGAGGACGGGCGGGGGGGATACGCAGTATTTT. Its protein is CAWRTGGGDTQYF.

This clone has a handful of counts. The chain recombines TRBV9 with TRBJ2-3; 10 bases are a match to TRBD1. The CDR3 is 15 amino acids. CDR1 and CDR2 (germline): SGDLS, YYNGEE. V was pared by 0 bases and J by 5 bases, with 3 bases of the junction left unmatched. The CDR3: CASSVAGQGVDTQYF. CDR3 nucleotides: TGTGCCAGCAGCGTAGCTGGACAGGGGGTAGATACGCAGTATTTT.

The chain employs TRBV10-3 and TRBJ1-6; 7 bases line up with TRBD1. The CDR3 runs 19 residues. Germline loops: CDR1 ENHRY, CDR2 SYGVKD. The junction had 17 bases not matched to a gene; V was cut back by 2 bases and J by 7 bases. The CDR3 region has the DNA TGTGCCATCAGTGAGGGTAAATTTTTACAAGACAGGGAGAATTCACCCCTCCACTTT. Its translation: CAISEGKFLQDRENSPLHF.

CDR3 nucleotide sequence: TGTGCCAGCACTCGGAAAGACGGGAGGACTGAAGCTTTCTTT. Encoded protein: CASTRKDGRTEAFF. The V and J genes are TRBV27 and TRBJ1-1; D is uncertain. The CDR3 is 14 amino acids. Deletions cut 7 bases from V and 5 bases from J, with 17 bases between. Germline loops: CDR1 MNHEY, CDR2 SMNVEV (reference sequence).

The chain has TRBV4-1 and TRBJ1-6; D possibly corresponds to TRBD1 (6 bases). This CDR3 comprises 16 residues. Trimming removed 1 base at V and 5 bases at J, with 12 bases between. The germline V gene has CDR1 MGHRA and CDR2 YSYEKL. DNA for the CDR3: TGCGCCAGCAGCCAAGTTCCAGGGGTGCATAATTCACCCCTCCACTTT. This gives the protein CASSQVPGVHNSPLHF.

The table lists this clone with a few counts. This chain links TRBV7-3 with TRBJ2-2, with 7 bases fitting TRBD1. The CDR3 has 14 amino acids. J was trimmed by 5 bases and V by 5 bases; bases with no gene match: 5. Germline V lookup: CDR1 SGHTA, CDR2 FQGTGA. The CDR3 DNA follows: TGTGCCAGCAGCCGGGACAGAATTACCGGGGAGCTGTTTTTT. Translation gives CASSRDRITGELFF.

The table lists this clone with a few counts. This sequence joins TRBV5-1 and TRBJ2-7, with no clear D. CDR1 and CDR2 from the germline V gene are SGHRS and YFSETQ. V gave up 0 bases and J gave up 0 bases, with 10 bases separating them. The CDR3 loop spans 15 amino acids. The CDR3 loop is CASSLGRQNSYEQYF. As DNA, the CDR3 is TGCGCCAGCAGCTTGGGAAGGCAGAACTCCTACGAGCAGTACTTC.

As concerns this clone: Sequence at one end of the junction differs from germline and may be a read error. This chain uses TRBV19 with TRBJ2-2; unclear D gene. The germline V gene encodes CDR1 LNHDA and CDR2 SQIVND (reference sequence). This CDR3 comprises 13 residues. CDR3 coding DNA: TGTGCCAGTAATATACAGCACACCGGGGAGCTGTTTTTT. Its protein product is CASNIQHTGELFF.

This clone was counted only a few times. The rearrangement uses TRBV19 and TRBJ2-1, with D tentatively TRBD1 (5 bases). CDR1 and CDR2 (germline): LNHDA, SQIVND (reference sequence). V was pared by 0 bases and J by 1 base, with 7 bases between. The CDR3 loop spans 15 amino acids. Here the CDR3 reads CASSIDQGSYNEQFF. As DNA, the CDR3 is TGTGCCAGTAGTATAGATCAGGGTTCCTACAATGAGCAGTTCTTC.

V gene TRBV5-4 combines with J gene TRBJ1-4; D gene ambiguous. Looked up from germline, CDR1 is SGHNT and CDR2 is YYREEE (reference sequence). Trimming cost V 0 bases and J 8 bases, with 11 bases left between them. The CDR3 extends over 14 amino acids. Here the CDR3 reads CASSLERSGEKLFF. CDR3 bases: TGTGCCAGCAGCTTGGAACGGAGCGGGGAAAAACTGTTTTTT. Looking up the rest from reference TRBV5-4 and TRBJ1-4 gives the full variable domain: ETGVTQSPTHLIKTRGQQVTLRCSSQSGHNTVSWYQQALGQGPQFIFQYYREEENGRGNFPPRFSGLQFPNYSSELNVNALELDDSALYLCASSLERSGEKLFFGSGTQLSVL.

A few counts support this clone. The chain employs TRBV29-1 and TRBJ2-1, with 8 bases lining up with TRBD1. The ends lost 3 bases at V and 7 bases at J; junction bases unmatched: 5. In germline, CDR1 is SQVTM, CDR2 ANQGSEA. The CDR3 totals 13 residues. This CDR3 reads CSVDWYRGNEQFF. The CDR3 nucleotides are TGCAGCGTTGATTGGTACAGGGGGAATGAGCAGTTCTTC.

The V gene is TRBV5-6, the J gene TRBJ2-1, with 8 bases matching TRBD1. V lost 3 bases, J lost 1 base, and 6 bases stayed unmatched. Germline V gene data show CDR1 as SGHDT and CDR2 as YYEEEE. This CDR3 contains 16 residues. CDR3 in amino acids: CASSSTRQGSYNEQFF. The CDR3 nucleotides read TGTGCCAGCAGCTCGACCCGACAGGGGTCCTACAATGAGCAGTTCTTC.

This clone appeared a few times. V gene TRBV19 combines with J gene TRBJ1-1; D call uncertain. Trimming removed 7 bases at V and 0 bases at J, with 9 bases between. The CDR3 totals 13 residues. CDR1 LNHDA and CDR2 SQIVND come from the germline V gene (reference sequence). CDR3 in amino acids: CASTELLNTEAFF. Written as DNA, the CDR3 is TGTGCCAGTACGGAGCTATTGAACACTGAAGCTTTCTTT.

On this clone itself: At the DNA level, this CDR3 is encoded by other sequences in the same sample as well. The CDR3 region has the DNA TGCAGTGCTAGAACCCACTACGAGCAGTACTTC. It specifies CSARTHYEQYF. V and J are TRBV20-1 and TRBJ2-7; D is unclear. Trimming stripped 2 bases from V and 3 bases from J, with 5 bases between. The CDR3 has 11 amino acids. The germline CDR1 and CDR2 sequences are DFQATT and SNEGSKA (reference sequence).

This clone has only a few counts. This rearrangement joins TRBV2 to TRBJ1-4, with D uncertain. This CDR3 region has 14 residues. Germline CDR1 reads SNHLY; CDR2 reads FYNNEI. Trimming pared 5 bases from V and 3 bases from J, leaving 10 bases between. The CDR3 reads CASSTVLANEKLFF. DNA for the CDR3: TGTGCCAGCAGTACAGTTTTGGCTAATGAAAAACTGTTTTTT.

This clone was seen a handful of times. The chain joins TRBV9 to TRBJ2-1; D not resolved. Looked up from germline, CDR1 is SGDLS and CDR2 is YYNGEE. V lost 4 bases and J 4 bases, leaving 12 bases between the germline ends. This CDR3 region has 14 residues. The CDR3 sequence is CASSPQVGYNEQFF. The CDR3 bases are TGTGCCAGCAGCCCTCAAGTGGGGTACAATGAGCAGTTCTTC.

The rearrangement joins TRBV9 to TRBJ2-1, with D possibly being TRBD1 or TRBD2 (5 bases each). V was cut by 3 bases and J by 3 bases, with 10 bases left in between. CDR3 length equals 14 residues. Germline V gene sequence: CDR1 SGDLS, CDR2 YYNGEE. The CDR3 DNA reads as TGTGCCAGCAGCGAGGGGACGGGCTACAATGAGCAGTTCTTC. Encoded protein: CASSEGTGYNEQFF. Together with reference TRBV9 and TRBJ2-1, the CDR3 gives the full variable domain: DSGVTQTPKHLITATGQRVTLRCSPRSGDLSVYWYQQSLDQGLQFLIQYYNGEERAKGNILERFSAQQFPDLHSELNLSSLELGDSALYFCASSEGTGYNEQFFGPGTRLTVL.

The rearrangement uses TRBV29-1 and TRBJ2-1; no firm D call. The ends were cut back, 4 bases at V and 6 bases at J, with 10 bases in the middle. Per germline, CDR1 SQVTM and CDR2 ANQGSEA. The CDR3 totals 12 residues. Here the CDR3 reads CSVAENPNEQFF. The CDR3 DNA reads as TGCAGCGTTGCAGAGAACCCCAATGAGCAGTTCTTC.

This chain joins TRBV9 and TRBJ1-5, with D hard to call. V was clipped by 7 bases and J by 0 bases, with 8 bases between them. The CDR3 is 13 residues long. Looked up from germline, CDR1 is SGDLS and CDR2 is YYNGEE. The CDR3 DNA is TGTGCCAGCGGGCAGACTAGCAATCAGCCCCAGCATTTT. Its protein product is CASGQTSNQPQHF.

The chain combines TRBV21-1 with TRBJ2-3. TRBV21-1 is listed as a pseudogene. The CDR3 runs 12 residues. Here the CDR3 reads CASIRSADTQYF. CDR3 DNA sequence: TGTGCCAGCATCCGGTCAGCAGATACGCAGTATTTT.

This clone has only a few counts. This CDR3 reads CASSVATGGWQETQYF. Written as DNA, the CDR3 is TGTGCCAGCAGCGTAGCTACGGGAGGATGGCAAGAGACCCAGTACTTC. The genes are TRBV9 and TRBJ2-5; TRBD2 matches at 7 bases. In germline, CDR1 is SGDLS, CDR2 YYNGEE. The CDR3 is made up of 16 amino acids. Trimming removed 0 bases from V and 2 bases from J; junction bases left unmatched: 7.

This clone was counted a few times. The rearrangement links TRBV18 to TRBJ1-2; no definite D call. Deletions cut 3 bases from V and 3 bases from J, with 17 bases between. The CDR3 covers 16 residues. Germline V CDR1 and CDR2: KGHSH, LQKENI. The CDR3 DNA is TGTGCCAGCTCACCCGCCGGGGTAGGGTTGGACTATGGCTACACCTTC. It yields the protein CASSPAGVGLDYGYTF.

The CDR3 is CASSTGQGGFYEQYF. In nucleotides, the CDR3 is TGTGCCAGCAGCACCGGACAGGGAGGGTTCTACGAGCAGTACTTC. The V and J genes are TRBV11-2 and TRBJ2-7, with a weak D call TRBD1 (8 bases). The CDR3 contains 15 residues. The ends were cut back, 5 bases at V and 3 bases at J, with 17 bases in the middle. Germline-derived CDR1 and CDR2 are SGHAT and FQNNGV.

V usage is TRBV7-2 and J usage is TRBJ2-1; 8 bases line up with TRBD2. The ends lost 2 bases at V and 7 bases at J; junction bases unmatched: 7. Per the germline V gene, CDR1 is SGHTA and CDR2 is FQGNSA. The CDR3 sequence is 15 residues long. This CDR3 reads CASSLRGGRRNEQFF. Written as DNA, the CDR3 is TGTGCCAGCAGCTTACGGGGGGGCCGCCGGAATGAGCAGTTCTTC.

This clone was picked up a small number of times. V is TRBV7-9 and J is TRBJ2-5; 9 bases fit TRBD2. This CDR3 is 18 amino acids long. After removal of 5 bases from V and 5 bases from J, the junction contained 18 bases not matched to a gene. Germline CDR1 is SEHNR and CDR2 is FQNEAQ (reference sequence). The DNA of the CDR3 is TGTGCCAGCAGCCCGAACACGTCTTTGCGGGGGGGCCGCGAGACCCAGTACTTC. This sequence encodes CASSPNTSLRGGRETQYF.

This clone was seen only a few times. The chain is built from TRBV7-2 and TRBJ2-1; 10 bases fit TRBD2. The CDR3 loop spans 15 amino acids. V dropped 5 bases and J dropped 8; count of bases not matched to a gene: 9. Germline loops: CDR1 SGHTA, CDR2 FQGNSA. The CDR3 loop reads CASSQNPLAGDEQFF. The CDR3 DNA is TGTGCCAGCAGCCAAAACCCTCTAGCGGGAGATGAGCAGTTCTTC.

V and J are TRBV6-5 and TRBJ2-7; D unclear. Trimming cost V 2 bases and J 10 bases, with 9 bases left between them. This CDR3 has 11 amino acids. In germline, CDR1 is MNHEY, CDR2 SVGAGI. The CDR3 nucleotides are TGTGCCAGCAGTTACGGACCGGATCAGTACTTC. It yields the protein CASSYGPDQYF.

In this sample, this clone turned up a few times. The chain joins TRBV9 to TRBJ2-2; D uncertain. Trimming took off 0 bases at V and 3 bases at J, with 9 bases between the two ends. This CDR3 is built from 15 residues. Germline CDR1 reads SGDLS; CDR2 reads YYNGEE. DNA for the CDR3: TGTGCCAGCAGCGTAGGTTTGATCCACACCGGGGAGCTGTTTTTT. The encoded protein is CASSVGLIHTGELFF.